These T cell receptor beta chains were read from a single sample in a study of control samples from healthy donors and cancer patients. Profiling relied on immunoSEQ multiplex PCR, and the TCRdb table lists in-frame clones only, not all of them. The sample carries 150,000 or so clones, around 90% recorded once. The sequenced sample consisted of blood. Receptors originate from a man aged 18 to 35 in good health. CDR3s include the opening cysteine and the closing phenylalanine or tryptophan. The D gene is left open where the match is weak. Size is stated for part of the rows, as once, few or many counts, or as a class when the clone is expanded.

j_call d_call v_call clone_size cdr3_aa cdr3_nt
TRBJ1-2 . TRBV6-1 . CASSEAITLGSYGYTF TGTGCCAGCAGTGAAGCCATCACTCTGGGCTCCTATGGCTACACCTTC
TRBJ1-2 . TRBV6-1 . CASSEEPGQEITGYTF TGTGCCAGCAGTGAAGAGCCAGGGCAAGAAATAACTGGCTACACCTTC
TRBJ2-3 . TRBV3-1/TRBV3-2 . CASRPVGPEGTQYF TGTGCCAGCAGACCTGTCGGGCCTGAGGGTACGCAGTATTTT
TRBJ1-2 TRBD1 TRBV3-1/TRBV3-2 . CASSQGVGRGGDGYTF TGTGCCAGCAGCCAAGGGGTCGGCAGGGGGGGAGATGGCTACACCTTC
TRBJ2-3 TRBD2 TRBV7-2 . CASSLAAGDGADTQYF TGTGCCAGCAGCTTAGCAGCGGGGGACGGGGCAGATACGCAGTATTTT
TRBJ2-7 TRBD2 TRBV6-5 . CATITQRDYRLEQYF TGTGCCACCATAACCCAGAGGGACTATCGGCTCGAGCAGTACTTC
TRBJ1-4 . TRBV5-1 . CASSLAWGRGEEKLFF TGCGCCAGCAGCTTGGCCTGGGGAAGAGGGGAGGAAAAACTGTTTTTT
TRBJ2-1 TRBD1 TRBV5-4 . CASSLAGTAPSYNEQFF TGTGCCAGCAGCTTGGCCGGGACAGCTCCCTCCTACAATGAGCAGTTCTTC
TRBJ2-7 . TRBV2 . CASSDRGGLGEQYF TGTGCCAGCAGTGACAGGGGGGGGCTTGGCGAGCAGTACTTC
TRBJ1-3 . TRBV6-5 . CASRILLGNTIYF TGTGCCAGCAGGATACTACTAGGAAACACCATATATTTT
TRBJ1-6 . TRBV27 . CASRRRTELNSPLHF TGTGCCAGCAGACGGAGGACAGAGCTTAATTCACCCCTCCACTTT
TRBJ1-5 TRBD1 TRBV5-6 . CASSRDRGQPQHF TGTGCCAGCAGCAGGGACAGGGGGCAGCCCCAGCATTTT
TRBJ2-1 . TRBV7-9 . CASSPPGGTPSYNEQFF TGTGCCAGCAGCCCCCCTGGGGGGACACCCTCCTACAATGAGCAGTTCTTC
TRBJ2-2 . TRBV2 . CASKSEANTGELFF TGTGCCAGCAAGTCGGAGGCGAACACCGGGGAGCTGTTTTTT
TRBJ2-1 . TRBV5-1 . CASSLSVDGRRGNEQFF TGCGCCAGCAGCCTCTCGGTCGATGGACGCCGGGGGAATGAGCAGTTCTTC
TRBJ1-4 TRBD1 TRBV5-1 . CASSLRDRGANEKLFF TGCGCCAGCAGCTTGCGCGACAGGGGCGCCAATGAAAAACTGTTTTTT
TRBJ2-2 . TRBV29-1 . CSAGRNTNTGELFF TGCAGCGCCGGGAGAAATACGAACACCGGGGAGCTGTTTTTT
TRBJ1-2 . TRBV7-9 few CASSLTRGYGYTF TGTGCCAGCAGCTTAACCAGGGGCTATGGCTACACCTTC
TRBJ1-1 . TRBV28 few CASSSRPGGNTEAFF TGTGCCAGCAGTTCTCGGCCTGGGGGGAACACTGAAGCTTTCTTT
TRBJ1-6 . TRBV10-1 . CASSDSGDRPYSTLHF TGCGCCAGCAGTGACTCTGGCGACAGACCCTATTCAACCCTCCACTTT
TRBJ2-5 . TRBV24-1 . CATSEGGYLQETQYF TGTGCCACCAGTGAGGGCGGCTACCTCCAAGAGACCCAGTACTTC
TRBJ2-3 . TRBV11-2 . CASSLTPIRPDTQYF TGTGCCAGCAGCTTAACACCCATTAGGCCAGATACGCAGTATTTT
TRBJ2-7 . TRBV9 . CASSVGGITYEQYF TGTGCCAGCAGCGTAGGTGGCATTACCTACGAGCAGTACTTC
TRBJ2-5 TRBD1 TRBV7-2 . CASSLAGQGQETQYF TGTGCCAGCAGCTTAGCGGGACAGGGGCAAGAGACCCAGTACTTC
TRBJ2-5 . TRBV6-5 few CASSRDWKETQYF TGTGCCAGCAGTCGGGACTGGAAAGAGACCCAGTACTTC
TRBJ2-3 TRBD1 TRBV7-3 . CASSATGGSTDTQYF TGTGCCAGCAGCGCTACAGGGGGTTCAACAGATACGCAGTATTTT
TRBJ2-1 . TRBV18 . CASSPPGPYNEQFF TGTGCCAGCTCACCACCAGGCCCCTACAATGAGCAGTTCTTC
TRBJ1-2 . TRBV7-9 . CASSLGEGRVYGYTF TGTGCCAGCAGCTTAGGAGAGGGTCGGGTCTATGGCTACACCTTC
TRBJ1-1 . TRBV4-2 . CASSQDPRGVAEAFF TGTGCCAGCAGCCAGGACCCCAGGGGAGTAGCTGAAGCTTTCTTT
TRBJ1-2 . TRBV18 . CASSPDSTNYGYTF TGTGCCAGCTCACCGGACAGCACTAACTATGGCTACACCTTC
TRBJ1-1 . TRBV18 few CASSPPLGSMNTEAFF TGTGCCAGCTCACCACCGTTGGGTTCCATGAACACTGAAGCTTTCTTT
TRBJ1-1 . TRBV7-2 . CASSPRYRDPTEAFF TGTGCCAGCAGCCCCCGATACAGGGACCCCACTGAAGCTTTCTTT
TRBJ2-1 . TRBV29-1 . CSVEGTRALANEQFF TGCAGCGTTGAAGGGACCCGGGCTCTGGCTAATGAGCAGTTCTTC
TRBJ1-2 . TRBV4-1 . CASSRPDTNYGYTF TGCGCCAGCAGCCGACCGGACACGAACTATGGCTACACCTTC
TRBJ1-3 . TRBV7-9 . CASSMAGSGNTIYF TGTGCCAGCAGCATGGCAGGGTCTGGAAACACCATATATTTT
TRBJ1-4 . TRBV6-5 . CASSLQGIPNEKLFF TGTGCCAGCAGCCTCCAGGGGATCCCAAATGAAAAACTGTTTTTT
TRBJ1-4 . TRBV19 . CASSGTDTATNEKLFF TGTGCCAGTAGTGGGACGGACACTGCAACTAATGAAAAACTGTTTTTT
TRBJ1-2 . TRBV20-1 . CSARRIYGYTF TGCAGTGCTCGTCGGATCTATGGCTACACCTTC
TRBJ2-1 . TRBV9 once CASAPRDTNNEQFF TGTGCCAGCGCGCCCCGGGACACTAACAATGAGCAGTTCTTC
TRBJ2-7 TRBD1 TRBV5-6 . CASSERTGVREQYF TGTGCCAGCAGCGAAAGAACAGGGGTCCGCGAGCAGTACTTC
TRBJ1-1 TRBD1 TRBV6-2/TRBV6-3 few CASSSAGQRMMEAFF TGTGCCAGCAGTTCCGCGGGACAGAGAATGATGGAAGCTTTCTTT
TRBJ1-3 . TRBV7-6 . CASSSDTTRADYGNTIYF TGTGCCAGCAGCTCGGATACGACACGGGCGGATTATGGAAACACCATATATTTT
TRBJ2-3 . TRBV3-1/TRBV3-2 . CASSPSGMNTQYF TGTGCCAGCAGCCCTTCGGGGATGAATACGCAGTATTTT
TRBJ1-1 . TRBV6-1 . CASSERSGNTEAFF TGTGCCAGCAGTGAGCGATCCGGGAACACTGAAGCTTTCTTT
TRBJ2-5 TRBD2 TRBV19 . CASSQGTSKETQYF TGTGCCAGTAGCCAAGGGACTAGCAAGGAGACCCAGTACTTC